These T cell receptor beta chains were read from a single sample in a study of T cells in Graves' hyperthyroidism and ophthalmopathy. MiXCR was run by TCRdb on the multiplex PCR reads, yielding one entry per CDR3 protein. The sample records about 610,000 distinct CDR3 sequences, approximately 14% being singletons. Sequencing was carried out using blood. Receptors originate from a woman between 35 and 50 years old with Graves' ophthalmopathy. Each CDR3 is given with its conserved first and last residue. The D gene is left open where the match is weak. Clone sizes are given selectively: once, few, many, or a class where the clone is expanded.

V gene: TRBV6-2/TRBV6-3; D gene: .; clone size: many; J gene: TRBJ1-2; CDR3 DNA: TGTGCCAGCACCGAAAGGCAGGTTAACTATGGCTACACCTTC; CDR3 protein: CASTERQVNYGYTF
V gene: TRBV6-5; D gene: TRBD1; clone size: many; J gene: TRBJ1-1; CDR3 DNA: TGTGCCAGCAGTTACTCCCGGACAGGGTCGAACACTGAAGCTTTCTTT; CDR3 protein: CASSYSRTGSNTEAFF
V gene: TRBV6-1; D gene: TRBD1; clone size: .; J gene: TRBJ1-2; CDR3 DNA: TGTGCCAGCAGTCAAGGACAGGGGGCGAGGGGCTACACCTTC; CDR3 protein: CASSQGQGARGYTF
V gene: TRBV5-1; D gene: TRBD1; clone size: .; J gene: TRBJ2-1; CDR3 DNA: TGCGCCAGCAGCTTGGGTGGACAGGTATACAATGAGCAGTTCTTC; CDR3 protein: CASSLGGQVYNEQFF
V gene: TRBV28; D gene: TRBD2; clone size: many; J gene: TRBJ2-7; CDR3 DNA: TGTGCCAGCAGTGGGGGGGGGTCGTACGAGCAGTACTTC; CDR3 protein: CASSGGGSYEQYF
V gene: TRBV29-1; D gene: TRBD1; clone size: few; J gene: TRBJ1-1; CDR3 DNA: TGCAGCGTTGTTTTGGACAGAGGGGGCGCAGCTTTCTTT; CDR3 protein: CSVVLDRGGAAFF
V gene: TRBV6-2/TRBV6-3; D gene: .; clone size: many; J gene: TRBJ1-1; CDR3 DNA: TGTGCCAGCAGTTACAGTGACAGTCTATCCACTGAAGCTTTCTTT; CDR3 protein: CASSYSDSLSTEAFF
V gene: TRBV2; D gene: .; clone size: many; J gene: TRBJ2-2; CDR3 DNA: TGTGCCAGCAGTGAACAGGCAGACACCGGGGAGCTGTTTTTT; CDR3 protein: CASSEQADTGELFF
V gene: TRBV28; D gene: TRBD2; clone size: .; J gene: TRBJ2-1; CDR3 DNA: TGTGCCAGCAGTTTTCCTAGCGGGAGGTCGCACTACAATGAGCAGTTCTTC; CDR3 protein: CASSFPSGRSHYNEQFF
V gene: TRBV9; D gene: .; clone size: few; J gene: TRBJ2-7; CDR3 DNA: TGTGCCAGCAGCGTAGGTTCGGGAAAAACCTACGAGCAGTACTTC; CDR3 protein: CASSVGSGKTYEQYF
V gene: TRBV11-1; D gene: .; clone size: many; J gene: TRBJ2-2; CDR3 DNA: TGTGCCAGCAGACCCCCGGGTTTCACCGGGGAGCTGTTTTTT; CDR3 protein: CASRPPGFTGELFF
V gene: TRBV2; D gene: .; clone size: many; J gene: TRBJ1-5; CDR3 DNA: TGTGCCAGCATGGGGCAGTGGGGTCAGCCCCAGCATTTT; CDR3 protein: CASMGQWGQPQHF
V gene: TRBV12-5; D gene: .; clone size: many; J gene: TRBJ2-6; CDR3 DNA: TGTGCTAGTGAAAAGGCCAACGTCCTGACTTTC; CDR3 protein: CASEKANVLTF
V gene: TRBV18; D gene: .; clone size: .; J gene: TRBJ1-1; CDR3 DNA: TGTGCCAGCTCACTACGCGAGAGGGAGAACACTGAAGCTTTCTTT; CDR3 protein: CASSLRERENTEAFF
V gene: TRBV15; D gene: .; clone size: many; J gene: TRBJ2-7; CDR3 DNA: TGTGCCACCAGCAGAGGCCTGACTGGCGACTTAGGGGTTTCCTACGAGCAGTACTTC; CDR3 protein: CATSRGLTGDLGVSYEQYF
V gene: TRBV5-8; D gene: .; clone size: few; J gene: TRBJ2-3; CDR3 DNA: TGTGCCAGCAGCTTGGCCTGGATCACAGATACGCAGTATTTT; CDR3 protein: CASSLAWITDTQYF
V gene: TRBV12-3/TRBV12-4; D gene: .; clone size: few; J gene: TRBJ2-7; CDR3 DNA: TGTGCCAGCAGTTTTGAGGAGTCTTGGGAGCAGTACTTC; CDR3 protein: CASSFEESWEQYF
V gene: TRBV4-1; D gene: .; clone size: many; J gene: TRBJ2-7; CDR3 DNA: TGCGCCAGCAGCCAAGCAGAAGGGTCCTACGAGCAGTACTTC; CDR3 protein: CASSQAEGSYEQYF
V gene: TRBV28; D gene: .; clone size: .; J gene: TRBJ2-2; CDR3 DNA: TGTGCCAACGCGTTCAGGGTCCGAACCGGGGAGCTGTTTTTT; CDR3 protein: CANAFRVRTGELFF
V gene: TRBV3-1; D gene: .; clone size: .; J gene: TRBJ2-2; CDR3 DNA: TGTGCCAGCAGCCAAGTTAACGGGGAGCTGTTTTTT; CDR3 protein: CASSQVNGELFF
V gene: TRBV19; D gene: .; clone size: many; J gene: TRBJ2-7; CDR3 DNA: TGTGCCAGTACCCATGGGGGCGAGCAGTACTTC; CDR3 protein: CASTHGGEQYF
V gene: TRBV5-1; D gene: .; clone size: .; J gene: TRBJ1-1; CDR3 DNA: TGCGCCAGCAGCCCCGAAAGGGGGAGCACTGAAGCTTTCTTT; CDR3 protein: CASSPERGSTEAFF
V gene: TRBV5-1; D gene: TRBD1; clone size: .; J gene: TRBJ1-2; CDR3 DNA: TGCGCCAGCAGCTCCGGGACAGGGGGCGCGGGCTATGGCTACACCTTC; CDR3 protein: CASSSGTGGAGYGYTF
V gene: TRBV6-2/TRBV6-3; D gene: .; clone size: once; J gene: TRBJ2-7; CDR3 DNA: TGTGCCAGCAGTTATGCCGGGGAGCACTACGAGCAGTACTTC; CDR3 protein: CASSYAGEHYEQYF
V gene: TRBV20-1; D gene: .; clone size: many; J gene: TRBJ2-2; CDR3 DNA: TGCAGTGTGAGGGGCAGCATGAACACCGGGGAGCTGTTTTTT; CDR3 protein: CSVRGSMNTGELFF
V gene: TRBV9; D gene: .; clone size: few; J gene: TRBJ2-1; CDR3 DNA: TGTGCCAGCAGCGTAGTTGAAGCTTACAATGAGCAGTTCTTC; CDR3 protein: CASSVVEAYNEQFF
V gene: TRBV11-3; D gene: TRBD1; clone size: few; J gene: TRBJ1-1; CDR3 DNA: TGTGCCAGCAGCACCACCCGACAGGGTGAAGCTTTCTTT; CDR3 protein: CASSTTRQGEAFF
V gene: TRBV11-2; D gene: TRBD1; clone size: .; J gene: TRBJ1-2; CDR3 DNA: TGTGCCAGCAGCTCTAAGTACAGGGGAGCTAACTATGGCTACACCTTC; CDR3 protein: CASSSKYRGANYGYTF
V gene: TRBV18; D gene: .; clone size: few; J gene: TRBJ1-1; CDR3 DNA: TGTGCCAGCTCACCAGGGACATATTCGAACACTGAAGCTTTCTTT; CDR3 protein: CASSPGTYSNTEAFF
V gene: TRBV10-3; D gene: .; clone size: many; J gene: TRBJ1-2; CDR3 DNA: TGTGCCATCAGTGAGCCCCGTGGGGGAGTTGGGTTCAACTATGGCTACACCTTC; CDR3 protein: CAISEPRGGVGFNYGYTF
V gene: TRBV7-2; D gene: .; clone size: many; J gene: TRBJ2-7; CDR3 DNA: TGTGCCAGCAGCTTAGCTGGAGGGACAACCTCCTACGAGCAGTACTTC; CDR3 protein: CASSLAGGTTSYEQYF
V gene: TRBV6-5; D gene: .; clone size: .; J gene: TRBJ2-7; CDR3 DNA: TGTGCCAGCAGTTATTCTGTGGGCAGATTACCCTACGAGCAGTACTTC; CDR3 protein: CASSYSVGRLPYEQYF